This passage covers 10 T cell receptor beta chains from one sample sequenced in a study of T cell repertoires in cytomegalovirus infection. MiXCR, run by TCRdb on the reads, gives a single entry per CDR3 protein. The data show 300,000 to 400,000 distinct CDR3 sequences, 20% to 30% seen once. These receptors' targets are unknown. The source material was cultured PBMCs, sampled from culture after CMV antigen stimulation. These receptors came from a human donor in good health (CMV status not recorded). Some clones in this sample may be carry-over from other donors' samples.

This clonotype was seen more than once but under ten times. V is TRBV27 and J is TRBJ2-1; D gene ambiguous. In germline, CDR1 is MNHEY, CDR2 SMNVEV (reference sequence). The CDR3 sequence is 16 residues long. V was clipped by 5 bases and J by 4 bases, with 18 bases between them. The CDR3 sequence is CASSIGRPIGYNEQFF. CDR3 coding DNA: TGTGCCAGCAGTATAGGCAGGCCTATAGGTTACAATGAGCAGTTCTTC.

The genes are TRBV20-1 and TRBJ2-1; 7 nucleotides match TRBD2. Germline V gives CDR1 DFQATT, CDR2 SNEGSKA (reference sequence). V dropped 6 bases and J dropped 6; count of bases not matched to a gene: 8. The CDR3 totals 13 residues. The CDR3, as DNA: TGCAGTGCCCAGCGGGGATGGGGCAATGAGCAGTTCTTC. This sequence encodes CSAQRGWGNEQFF.

This clonotype was recorded once. Sequence at one end of the junction differs from germline and may be a read error. The chain couples TRBV5-3 to TRBJ2-5; 8 bases agree with TRBD2. TRBV5-3 is classed as an ORF, of uncertain function. The CDR3 has 16 residues. CDR3 sequence reads: CASSFGAGGHQETQYF. The CDR3 nucleotides are TGTGCCAGCAGCTTTGGGGCGGGAGGCCACCAAGAGACCCAGTACTTC.

The sample holds a few counts of this clonotype. This clone may be a read error of a much larger clone one base away. This chain links TRBV7-9 with TRBJ1-1; 8 bases are a match to TRBD1. This CDR3 has 13 residues. With 4 bases clipped from V and 4 bases from J, the junction kept 2 bases outside the gene matches. Germline CDR1 SEHNR, CDR2 FQNEAQ (reference sequence). The CDR3 here is CASSSQGGTEAFF. CDR3 in DNA: TGTGCCAGCAGCTCACAGGGGGGCACTGAAGCTTTCTTT. The full variable domain, rest sourced from reference TRBV7-9 and TRBJ1-1, is DTGVSQNPRHKITKRGQNVTFRCDPISEHNRLYWYRQTLGQGPEFLTYFQNEAQLEKSRLLSDRFSAERPKGSFSTLEIQRTEQGDSAMYLCASSSQGGTEAFFGQGTRLTVV.

This chain joins TRBV6-5 and TRBJ1-5; 7 nucleotides agree with TRBD1. Germline V CDR1 and CDR2: MNHEY, SVGAGI. The CDR3 covers 16 residues. V shed 8 bases, J shed 2 bases, and the junction held 12 bases outside the gene matches. The CDR3 protein is CASGKAGGGGNQPQHF. In nucleotides, the CDR3 is TGTGCCAGCGGGAAGGCAGGGGGTGGCGGCAATCAGCCCCAGCATTTT.

This clonotype was picked up one time. The chain carries TRBV29-1 and TRBJ1-1, with TRBD1 matching 7 bases. Germline V CDR1 and CDR2: SQVTM, ANQGSEA. The CDR3 sequence is 11 residues long. CDR3 nucleotide sequence: TGCGGGACACAGGGGTGGACTGAAGCTTTCTTT. As protein: CGTQGWTEAFF.

CDR3 region: CSARGQAQETQYF. In nucleotides, the CDR3 is TGCAGTGCTAGGGGACAGGCCCAAGAGACCCAGTACTTC. V is TRBV20-1 and J is TRBJ2-5, with TRBD1 matching over 8 bases. V lost 3 bases, J lost 1 base, and 1 base stayed unmatched. The germline CDR1 and CDR2 sequences are DFQATT and SNEGSKA (reference sequence). This CDR3 has 13 amino acids.

The table lists this clonotype with a few counts. In nucleotides, the CDR3 is TGTGCCAGCAGCTTACTTGGTCAGGGGGCTTATGGCTACACCTTC. Encoded protein: CASSLLGQGAYGYTF. The chain couples TRBV7-6 to TRBJ1-2; 8 nucleotides align to TRBD1. V shed 2 bases and J 5 bases; nucleotides not matched to a gene: 7. The CDR3 is 15 residues long. Germline assignment: CDR1 SGHVS and CDR2 FNYEAQ.

This clonotype came up a few times. The chain joins TRBV12-3 or TRBV12-4 to TRBJ1-6; TRBD1 might be the D (5 bases). The CDR3 covers 14 residues. V lost 4 bases and J 9 bases, leaving 13 bases between the germline ends. The CDR3 DNA reads as TGTGCCAGCAGTTCGTCCCCGAGGGGTTCACCCCTCCACTTT. It specifies CASSSSPRGSPLHF.

The chain has TRBV11-2 and TRBJ2-3; 13 bases align to TRBD2. The junction had 6 bases not matched to a gene; V was cut back by 1 base and J by 11 bases. Germline assignment: CDR1 SGHAT and CDR2 FQNNGV. The CDR3 totals 15 residues. The CDR3 coding sequence is TGTGCCAGCAGCTTAGCCGGGACTAGCGGGGAGGTGCAGTATTTT. Its translation is CASSLAGTSGEVQYF.